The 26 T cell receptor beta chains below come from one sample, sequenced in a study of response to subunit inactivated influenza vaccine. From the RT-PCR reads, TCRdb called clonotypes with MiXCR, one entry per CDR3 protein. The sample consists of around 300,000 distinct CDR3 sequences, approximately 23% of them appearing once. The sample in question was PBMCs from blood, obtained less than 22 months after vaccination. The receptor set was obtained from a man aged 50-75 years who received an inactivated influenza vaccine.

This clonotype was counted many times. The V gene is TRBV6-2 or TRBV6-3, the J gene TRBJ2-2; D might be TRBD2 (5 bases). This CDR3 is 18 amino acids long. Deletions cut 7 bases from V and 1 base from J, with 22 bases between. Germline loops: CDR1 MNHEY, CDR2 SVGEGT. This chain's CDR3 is CASIPFDGVKGNTGELFF. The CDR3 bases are TGTGCCAGCATCCCCTTCGACGGGGTAAAAGGGAACACCGGGGAGCTGTTTTTT.

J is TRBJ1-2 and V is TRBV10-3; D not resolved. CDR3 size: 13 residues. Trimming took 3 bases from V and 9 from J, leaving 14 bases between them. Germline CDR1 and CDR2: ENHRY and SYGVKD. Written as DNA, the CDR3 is TGTGCCATCAGTGATGCGACAAGTGGCAGCTACACCTTC. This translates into CAISDATSGSYTF.

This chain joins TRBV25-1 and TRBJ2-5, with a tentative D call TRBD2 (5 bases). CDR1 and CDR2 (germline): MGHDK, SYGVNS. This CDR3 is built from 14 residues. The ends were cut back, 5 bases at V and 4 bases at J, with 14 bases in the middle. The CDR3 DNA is TGTGCCAGCAGTTCGATGACTACCCTAGAGACCCAGTACTTC. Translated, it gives CASSSMTTLETQYF.

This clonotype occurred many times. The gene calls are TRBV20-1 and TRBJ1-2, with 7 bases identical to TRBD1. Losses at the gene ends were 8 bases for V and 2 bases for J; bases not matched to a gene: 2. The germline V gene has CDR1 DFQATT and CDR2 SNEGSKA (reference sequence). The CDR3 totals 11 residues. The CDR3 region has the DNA TGCAGTTTGGGACAGAACTATGGCTACACCTTC. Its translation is CSLGQNYGYTF.

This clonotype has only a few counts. CDR3 sequence: CASSVSRQGPGYTF. Here the CDR3 DNA reads TGTGCCAGCAGTGTAAGTCGACAGGGGCCTGGCTACACCTTC. The chain joins TRBV2 to TRBJ1-2; TRBD1 matches 8 bases. This CDR3 is built from 14 residues. The germline V gene has CDR1 SNHLY and CDR2 FYNNEI. V gave up 4 bases and J gave up 7 bases; unmatched junction bases: 8.

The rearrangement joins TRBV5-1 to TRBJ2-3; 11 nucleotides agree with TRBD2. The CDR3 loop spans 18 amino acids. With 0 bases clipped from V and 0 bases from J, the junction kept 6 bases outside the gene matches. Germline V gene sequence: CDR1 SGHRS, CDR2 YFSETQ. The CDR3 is CASSLATSGTASTDTQYF. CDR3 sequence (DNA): TGCGCCAGCAGCTTGGCGACTAGCGGGACGGCTAGCACAGATACGCAGTATTTT.

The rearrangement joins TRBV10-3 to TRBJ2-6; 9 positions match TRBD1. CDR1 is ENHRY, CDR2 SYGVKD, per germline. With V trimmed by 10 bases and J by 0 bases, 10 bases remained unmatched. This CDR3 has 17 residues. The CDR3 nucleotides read TGTGCCACCAATACCCGGGACAGGGTCTCTGGGGCCAACGTCCTGACTTTC. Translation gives CATNTRDRVSGANVLTF.

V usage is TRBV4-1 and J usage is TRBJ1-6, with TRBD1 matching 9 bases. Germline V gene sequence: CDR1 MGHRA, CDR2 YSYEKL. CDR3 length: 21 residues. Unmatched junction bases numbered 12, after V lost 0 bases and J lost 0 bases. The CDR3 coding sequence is TGCGCCAGCAGCCAAGATCGGTGGGGACAGGGTACTAGCTCCTATAATTCACCCCTCCACTTT. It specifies CASSQDRWGQGTSSYNSPLHF.

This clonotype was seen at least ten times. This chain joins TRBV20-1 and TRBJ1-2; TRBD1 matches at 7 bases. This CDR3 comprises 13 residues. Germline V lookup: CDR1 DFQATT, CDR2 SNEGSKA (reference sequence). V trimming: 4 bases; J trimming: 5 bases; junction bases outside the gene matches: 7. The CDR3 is CSAISTGDYGYTF. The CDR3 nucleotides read TGCAGTGCTATTAGCACAGGGGATTATGGCTACACCTTC.

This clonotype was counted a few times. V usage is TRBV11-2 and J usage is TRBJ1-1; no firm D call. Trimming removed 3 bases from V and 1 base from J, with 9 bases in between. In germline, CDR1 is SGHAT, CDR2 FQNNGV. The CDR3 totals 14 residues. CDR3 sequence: CASSFAWRNTEAFF. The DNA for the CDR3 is TGTGCCAGCAGCTTCGCGTGGAGGAACACTGAAGCTTTCTTT.

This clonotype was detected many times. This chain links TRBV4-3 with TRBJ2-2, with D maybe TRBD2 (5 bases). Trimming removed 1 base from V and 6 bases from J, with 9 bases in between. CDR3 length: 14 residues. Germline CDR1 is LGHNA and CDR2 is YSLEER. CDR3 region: CASSQGGSAGELFF. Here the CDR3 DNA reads TGCGCCAGCAGCCAAGGGGGTAGCGCCGGGGAGCTGTTTTTT.

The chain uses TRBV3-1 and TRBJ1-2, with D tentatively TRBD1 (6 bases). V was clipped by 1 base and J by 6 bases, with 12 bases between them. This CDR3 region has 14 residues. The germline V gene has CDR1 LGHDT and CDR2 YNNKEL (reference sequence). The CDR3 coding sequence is TGTGCCAGCAGCCAAGTAACTGGGGGCAATGGCTACACCTTC. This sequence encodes CASSQVTGGNGYTF.

The CDR3 region is CASGLVKGLAGVETQYF. DNA of the CDR3: TGTGCTAGTGGTTTGGTAAAGGGACTAGCGGGAGTAGAGACCCAGTACTTC. V gene TRBV12-5 combines with J gene TRBJ2-5; 14 bases align to TRBD2. This CDR3 has 17 residues. Germline CDR1 is LGHNT and CDR2 is FRNRAP. V dropped 0 bases and J dropped 4; count of bases not matched to a gene: 4.

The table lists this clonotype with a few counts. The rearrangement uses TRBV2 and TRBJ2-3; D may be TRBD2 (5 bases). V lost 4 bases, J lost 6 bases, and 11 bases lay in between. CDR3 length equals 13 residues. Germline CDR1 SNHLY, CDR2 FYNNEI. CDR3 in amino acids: CASSGGPSDTQYF. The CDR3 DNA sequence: TGTGCCAGCAGTGGAGGGCCTTCGGATACGCAGTATTTT.

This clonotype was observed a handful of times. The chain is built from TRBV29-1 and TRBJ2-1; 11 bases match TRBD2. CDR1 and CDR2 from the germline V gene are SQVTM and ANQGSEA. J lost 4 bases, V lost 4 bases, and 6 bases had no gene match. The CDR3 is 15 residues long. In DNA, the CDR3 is TGCAGCGTTGTACTAGCGGGAGTTTATTACAATGAGCAGTTCTTC. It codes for CSVVLAGVYYNEQFF.

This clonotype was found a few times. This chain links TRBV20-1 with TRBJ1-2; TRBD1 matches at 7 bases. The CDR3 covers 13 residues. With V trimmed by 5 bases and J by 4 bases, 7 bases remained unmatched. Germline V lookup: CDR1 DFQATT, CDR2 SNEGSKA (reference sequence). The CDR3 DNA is TGCAGTGCTCTCACCGGGACAGCCTATGGCTACACCTTC. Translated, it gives CSALTGTAYGYTF.

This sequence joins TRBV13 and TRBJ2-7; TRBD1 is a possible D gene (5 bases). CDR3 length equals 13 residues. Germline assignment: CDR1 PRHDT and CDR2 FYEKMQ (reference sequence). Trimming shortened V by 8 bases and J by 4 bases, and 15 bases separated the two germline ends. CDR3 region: CASQGAGLYEQYF. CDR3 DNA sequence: TGTGCCAGCCAGGGCGCCGGGTTGTACGAGCAGTACTTC.

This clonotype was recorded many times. CDR3 amino acids: CASSDSAGFSPLHF. In DNA form, the CDR3 reads TGTGCCAGCAGTGACTCGGCAGGGTTCTCACCCCTCCACTTT. The V gene is TRBV6-4, the J gene TRBJ1-6; TRBD1 is a possible D gene (5 bases). Germline V CDR1 and CDR2: MRHNA, SNTAGT. The CDR3 contains 14 residues. V was trimmed by 0 bases and J by 10 bases, leaving 10 bases between them.

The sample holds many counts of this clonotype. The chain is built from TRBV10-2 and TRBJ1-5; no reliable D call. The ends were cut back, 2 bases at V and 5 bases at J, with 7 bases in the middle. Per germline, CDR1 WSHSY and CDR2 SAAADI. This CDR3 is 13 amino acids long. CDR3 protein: CASSERGDQPQHF. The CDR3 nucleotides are TGCGCCAGCAGTGAGCGAGGCGATCAGCCCCAGCATTTT.

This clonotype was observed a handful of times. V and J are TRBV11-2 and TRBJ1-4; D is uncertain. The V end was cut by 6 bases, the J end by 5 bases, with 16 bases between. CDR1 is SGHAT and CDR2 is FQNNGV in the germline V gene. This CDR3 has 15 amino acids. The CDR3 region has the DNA TGTGCCAGCAGGGAAGTAGGAAAGAGAAATGAAAAACTGTTTTTT. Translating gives CASREVGKRNEKLFF. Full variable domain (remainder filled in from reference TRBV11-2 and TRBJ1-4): EAGVAQSPRYKIIEKRQSVAFWCNPISGHATLYWYQQILGQGPKLLIQFQNNGVVDDSQLPKDRFSAERLKGVDSTLKIQPAKLEDSAVYLCASREVGKRNEKLFFGSGTQLSVL.

CDR3 sequence: CASSQTRGVQFF. The DNA of the CDR3 is TGTGCCAGCAGCCAGACTAGAGGGGTTCAGTTCTTC. The genes are TRBV11-3 and TRBJ2-1; a possible D gene is TRBD2 (6 bases). This CDR3 spans 12 amino acids. The germline V gene encodes CDR1 SGHNT and CDR2 YENEEA. Trimming cost V 5 bases and J 13 bases, with 15 bases left between them. The full variable domain, completed using reference TRBV11-3 and TRBJ2-1, is EAGVVQSPRYKIIEKKQPVAFWCNPISGHNTLYWYLQNLGQGPELLIRYENEEAVDDSQLPKDRFSAERLKGVDSTLKIQPAELGDSAVYLCASSQTRGVQFFGPGTRLTVL.

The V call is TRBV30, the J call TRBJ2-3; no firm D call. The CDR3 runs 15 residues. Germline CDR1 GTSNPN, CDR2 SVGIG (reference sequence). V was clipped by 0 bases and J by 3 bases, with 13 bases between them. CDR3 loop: CAWSVGRRRTDTQYF. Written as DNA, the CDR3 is TGTGCCTGGAGTGTAGGGCGGCGAAGGACAGATACGCAGTATTTT.

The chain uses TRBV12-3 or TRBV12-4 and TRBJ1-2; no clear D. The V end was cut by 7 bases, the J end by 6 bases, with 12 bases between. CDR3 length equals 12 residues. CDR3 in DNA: TGTGCCAGCAATAACGGATTCGATGGCTACACCTTC. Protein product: CASNNGFDGYTF.

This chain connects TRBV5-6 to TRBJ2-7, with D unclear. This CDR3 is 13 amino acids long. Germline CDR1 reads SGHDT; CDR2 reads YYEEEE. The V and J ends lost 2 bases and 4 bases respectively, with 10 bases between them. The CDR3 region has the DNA TGTGCCAGCAGCTTTCAAACAGCTTACGAGCAGTACTTC. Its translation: CASSFQTAYEQYF.

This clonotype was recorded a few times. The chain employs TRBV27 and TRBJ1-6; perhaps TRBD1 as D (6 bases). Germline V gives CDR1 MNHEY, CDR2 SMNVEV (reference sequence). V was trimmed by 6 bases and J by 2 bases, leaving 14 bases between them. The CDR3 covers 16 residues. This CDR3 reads CASRTNRVAYNSPLHF. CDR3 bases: TGTGCCAGCAGGACGAACAGGGTGGCCTATAATTCACCCCTCCACTTT.

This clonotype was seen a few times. The CDR3 is CASSRRGTAYEQYF. The CDR3 coding sequence is TGTGCCAGCAGCCGGAGGGGGACAGCTTACGAGCAGTACTTC. The chain employs TRBV3-1 and TRBJ2-7; TRBD1 might be the D (7 bases). Trimming left V 4 bases short and J 4 bases short, with 14 bases between. In germline, CDR1 is LGHDT, CDR2 YNNKEL (reference sequence). The CDR3 has 14 amino acids.